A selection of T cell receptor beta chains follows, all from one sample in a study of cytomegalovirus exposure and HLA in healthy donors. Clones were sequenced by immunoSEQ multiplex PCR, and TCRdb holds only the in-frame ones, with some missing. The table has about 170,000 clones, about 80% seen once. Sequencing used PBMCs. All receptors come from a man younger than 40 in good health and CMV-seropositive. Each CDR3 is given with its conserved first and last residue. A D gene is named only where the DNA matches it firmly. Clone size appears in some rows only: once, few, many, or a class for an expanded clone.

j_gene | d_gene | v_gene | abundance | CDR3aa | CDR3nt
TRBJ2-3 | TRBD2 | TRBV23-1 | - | CASRGLAVSSTDTQYF | TGCGCCAGCAGGGGACTAGCGGTTTCTAGCACAGATACGCAGTATTTT
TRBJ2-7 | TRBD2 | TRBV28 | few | CASMTSGAYEQYF | TGTGCCAGCATGACTAGCGGAGCGTACGAGCAGTACTTC
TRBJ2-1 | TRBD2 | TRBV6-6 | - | CALGGSGGGREQFF | TGTGCCCTAGGGGGTAGCGGGGGAGGACGGGAGCAGTTCTTC
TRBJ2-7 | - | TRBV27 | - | CASSFLQGEVWYEQYF | TGTGCCAGCAGTTTTCTTCAGGGGGAGGTCTGGTACGAGCAGTACTTC
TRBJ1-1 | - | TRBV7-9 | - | CSSTSGLNTEAFF | TGTTCCAGCACCTCAGGGTTGAACACTGAAGCTTTCTTT
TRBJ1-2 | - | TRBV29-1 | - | CSVDARAGSGYTF | TGCAGCGTTGATGCCAGGGCGGGAAGTGGCTACACCTTC
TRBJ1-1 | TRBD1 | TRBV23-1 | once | CASSRGTVRDTEAFF | TGCGCCAGCAGTCGCGGGACAGTTCGTGACACTGAAGCTTTCTTT
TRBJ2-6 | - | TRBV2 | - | CASSEFSGSSGANVLTF | TGTGCCAGCAGTGAATTTTCTGGGAGCTCTGGGGCCAACGTCCTGACTTTC
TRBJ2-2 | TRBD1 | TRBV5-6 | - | CASSLRTGVSNTGELFF | TGTGCCAGCAGCTTGCGGACAGGGGTTTCGAACACCGGGGAGCTGTTTTTT
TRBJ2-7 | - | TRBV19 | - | CATAQTVPSYEQYF | TGTGCCACCGCTCAGACAGTCCCCTCCTACGAGCAGTACTTC
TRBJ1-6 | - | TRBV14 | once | CASSQALARGSPLHF | TGTGCCAGCAGCCAAGCCCTGGCGCGGGGTTCACCCCTCCACTTT
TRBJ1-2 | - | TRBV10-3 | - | CAISESQGGYGYTF | TGTGCCATCAGTGAGTCGCAGGGAGGCTATGGCTACACCTTC
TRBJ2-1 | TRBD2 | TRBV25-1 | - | CASSEGTSGSRGNNEQFF | TGTGCCAGCAGTGAGGGGACTAGCGGGAGTCGAGGGAACAATGAGCAGTTCTTC
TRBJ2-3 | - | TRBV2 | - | CASSGLAGTDTQYF | TGTGCCAGCAGTGGTCTGGCGGGGACAGATACGCAGTATTTT
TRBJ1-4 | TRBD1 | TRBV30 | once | CAWSDGTANEKLFF | TGTGCCTGGAGCGACGGGACAGCCAATGAAAAACTGTTTTTT
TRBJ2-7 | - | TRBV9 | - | CASSALPGAHHEQYF | TGTGCCAGCAGCGCACTTCCAGGGGCACATCACGAGCAGTACTTC
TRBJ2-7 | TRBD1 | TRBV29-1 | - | CSVAAGQVYEQYF | TGCAGCGTCGCCGCGGGACAGGTCTACGAGCAGTACTTC
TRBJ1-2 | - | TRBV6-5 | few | CASSSNLQGDYGYTF | TGTGCCAGCAGTTCAAACCTACAGGGCGACTATGGCTACACCTTC
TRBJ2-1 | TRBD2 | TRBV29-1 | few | CSVATSGRTTYNEQFF | TGCAGCGTAGCAACTAGCGGGAGGACAACCTACAATGAGCAGTTCTTC
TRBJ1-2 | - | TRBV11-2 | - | CASRNLGDSQRNGYTF | TGTGCCAGCAGGAACTTGGGGGACTCACAAAGGAATGGCTACACCTTC
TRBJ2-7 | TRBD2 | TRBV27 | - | CASSPSGRALYEQYF | TGTGCCAGCAGCCCGAGCGGGAGGGCCCTGTACGAGCAGTACTTC
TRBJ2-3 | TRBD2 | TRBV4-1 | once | CASSHARGLAGEITDTQYF | TGCGCCAGCAGCCACGCTCGTGGCCTAGCGGGGGAGATCACAGATACGCAGTATTTT
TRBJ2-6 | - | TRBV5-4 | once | CASSPQYSGANVLTF | TGTGCCAGCAGCCCCCAGTACTCTGGGGCCAACGTCCTGACTTTC
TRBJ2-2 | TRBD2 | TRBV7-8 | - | CASSSLAGWDGELFF | TGTGCCAGCAGCTCGTTAGCGGGGTGGGACGGGGAGCTGTTTTTT
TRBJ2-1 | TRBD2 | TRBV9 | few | CASSPRLREGDNEQFF | TGTGCCAGCAGCCCCCGCTTGCGGGAGGGTGACAATGAGCAGTTCTTC
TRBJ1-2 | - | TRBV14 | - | CASSQDRTVYGYTF | TGTGCCAGCAGCCAAGATCGGACTGTCTATGGCTACACCTTC
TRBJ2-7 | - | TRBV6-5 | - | CASSYYAGASYEQYF | TGTGCCAGCAGTTACTACGCAGGGGCCTCCTACGAGCAGTACTTC
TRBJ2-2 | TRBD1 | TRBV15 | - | CASRSGTGGTGELFF | TGTGCCTCCAGATCCGGGACAGGGGGCACCGGGGAGCTGTTTTTT
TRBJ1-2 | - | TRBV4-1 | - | CASSQDRGSPDYGYTF | TGCGCCAGCAGCCAAGATAGGGGGAGTCCCGACTATGGCTACACCTTC
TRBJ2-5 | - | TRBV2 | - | CASSKVGLGETQYF | TGTGCCAGTTCTAAGGTGGGGCTAGGGGAGACCCAGTACTTC
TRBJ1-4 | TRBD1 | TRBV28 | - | CASSLGQVNEKLFF | TGTGCCAGCAGTTTAGGACAGGTTAATGAAAAACTGTTTTTT
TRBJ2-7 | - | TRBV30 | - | CAWRAYSYEQYF | TGTGCCTGGAGGGCTTACTCCTACGAGCAGTACTTC
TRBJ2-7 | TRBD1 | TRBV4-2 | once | CASSQEYLGQGDYEQYF | TGTGCCAGCAGCCAAGAGTATTTGGGACAGGGGGACTACGAGCAGTACTTC
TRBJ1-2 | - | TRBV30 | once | CAWSFQVNYGYTF | TGTGCCTGGTCCTTCCAGGTCAACTATGGCTACACCTTC
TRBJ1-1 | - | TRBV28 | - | CASSLLQENTEAFF | TGTGCCAGCAGTTTATTGCAGGAGAACACTGAAGCTTTCTTT
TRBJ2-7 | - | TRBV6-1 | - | CASSIEALSSYEQYF | TGTGCCAGCAGTATCGAGGCCCTAAGCTCCTACGAGCAGTACTTC
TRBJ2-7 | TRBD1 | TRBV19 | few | CASSTQGTGRYEQYF | TGTGCCAGTAGTACCCAGGGGACAGGGAGGTACGAGCAGTACTTC
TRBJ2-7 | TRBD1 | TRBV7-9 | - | CSSSRAGGEQYF | TGTTCCAGCAGCCGCGCAGGGGGCGAGCAGTACTTC
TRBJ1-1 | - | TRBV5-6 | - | CASSLASGTEAFF | TGTGCCAGCAGCTTGGCCAGCGGCACTGAAGCTTTCTTT
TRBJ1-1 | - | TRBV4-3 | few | CASSLSARETEAFF | TGCGCCAGCAGTCTCTCCGCCCGTGAGACTGAAGCTTTCTTT
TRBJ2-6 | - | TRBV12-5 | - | CASGRTGANVLTF | TGTGCTAGTGGGAGAACCGGGGCCAACGTCCTGACTTTC
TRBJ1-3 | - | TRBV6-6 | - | CASSWRPGSGNTIYF | TGTGCCAGCAGTTGGCGACCGGGTAGTGGAAACACCATATATTTT
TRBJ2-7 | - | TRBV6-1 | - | CASDITDSYEQYF | TGTGCCAGCGACATTACGGACTCCTACGAGCAGTACTTC
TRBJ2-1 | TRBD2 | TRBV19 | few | CASSIASGVYNEQFF | TGTGCCAGTAGTATCGCTAGCGGGGTTTACAATGAGCAGTTCTTC
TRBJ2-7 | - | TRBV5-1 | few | CASSFRDTPTYEQYF | TGCGCCAGCAGCTTCCGGGATACTCCAACCTACGAGCAGTACTTC
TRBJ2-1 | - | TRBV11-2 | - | CASSLVLGGDNEQFF | TGTGCCAGCAGCTTAGTGTTAGGGGGGGACAATGAGCAGTTCTTC
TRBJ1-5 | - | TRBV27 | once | CASSGGDSNQPQHF | TGTGCCAGCAGTGGAGGGGATAGCAATCAGCCCCAGCATTTT
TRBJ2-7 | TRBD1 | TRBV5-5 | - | CASSPRGQRIHEQYF | TGTGCCAGCAGCCCTCGGGGACAGAGGATCCACGAGCAGTACTTC
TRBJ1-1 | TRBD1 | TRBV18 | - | CASSLGTGENTEAFF | TGTGCCAGCTCGCTAGGAACAGGGGAGAACACTGAAGCTTTCTTT
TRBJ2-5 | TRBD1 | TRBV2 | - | CASRIPGQGAETQYF | TGTGCCAGCAGGATACCGGGACAGGGGGCGGAGACCCAGTACTTC
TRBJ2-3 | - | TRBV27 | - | CASTTSGDTQYF | TGTGCCAGCACTACCTCGGGGGATACGCAGTATTTT
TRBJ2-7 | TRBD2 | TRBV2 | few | CASSLAGGRVSEQYF | TGTGCCAGCAGTCTAGCGGGGGGCCGGGTCTCCGAGCAGTACTTC